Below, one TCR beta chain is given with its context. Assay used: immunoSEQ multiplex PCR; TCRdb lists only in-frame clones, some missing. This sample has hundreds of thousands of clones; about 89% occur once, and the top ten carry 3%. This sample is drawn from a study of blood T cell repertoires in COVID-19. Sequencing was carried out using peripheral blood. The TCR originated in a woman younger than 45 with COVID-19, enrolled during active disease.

As DNA, the CDR3 is TGTGCCCGACAGGGGGTTCCCACAGATACGCAGTATTTT. As protein: CARQGVPTDTQYF. This chain links TRBV11-1 with TRBJ2-3; the match to TRBD1 covers 9 bases. This CDR3 contains 13 residues. Trimming at V came to 11 bases and at J to 2 bases, leaving 5 bases not matched to a gene. Germline V gene sequence: CDR1 SGHAT, CDR2 FQDESV (reference sequence).